The T cell receptor beta chain described here comes from a study of neurological immune-mediated disorders. Study-level results: Subjects shared no identical expanded-clone CDR3 amino acid sequences, suggesting private TCR-beta repertoires in all groups.

By 5'RACE with 10-nucleotide random UMIs, the cDNA was made. The yield of each sequencing run was over 160 million TCR-beta sequences from 15-18 subjects. TCRdb itself ran the 5' RACE reads through MiXCR, one entry per CDR3 protein. The sample contains about 45,000 distinct CDR3 sequences, 20% to 25% of which appear only once. This clonotype showed up many times. Its target is not known. Described time point: technical triplicate 3. The unsorted libraries had their origin in 2 million PBMCs stored at -80 C. This clonotype originated in a man aged 55 to 69 with HTLV-1-associated myelopathy (HAM/TSP). The sequenced sample was PBMCs.

CDR3 in amino acids: CASSRPPGLAINEQFF. Here the CDR3 DNA reads TGTGCCAGCAGCCGACCCCCGGGACTAGCAATTAATGAGCAGTTCTTC. This rearrangement joins TRBV5-6 to TRBJ2-1, with 9 bases matching TRBD2. The CDR3 is 16 residues long. V was pared by 4 bases and J by 7 bases, with 12 bases of the junction left unmatched. Germline values: CDR1 SGHDT, CDR2 YYEEEE.